The sequence of this TCR beta chain was determined in a study of T cells in Graves' hyperthyroidism and ophthalmopathy. Study-wide results and caveats: Among thyroid clonotypes expanded above 0.001, most also appeared in blood.

From RNA transcripts, TCR beta CDR3 regions were amplified. In the first-round RT-PCR of the TCR CDR3, the HTBI primer set was used. TCRdb re-derived calls from the multiplex PCR reads in MiXCR, one entry per CDR3 protein. Found here are about 360,000 distinct CDR3 sequences, approximately 25% of them singletons; the top ten hold around four fifths. Graves' hyperthyroidism was deemed stable given no ophthalmopathy progression within 18 months. The PBMCs were taken from about 10 ml of fresh peripheral blood. Per the germline V gene, CDR1 is SGHDN and CDR2 is FVKESK. V lost 0 bases and J lost 2; bases outside the gene matches: 1. The CDR3 spans 15 residues. In the case of this clonotype: Antigen: not known.

The material sequenced was blood. The chain is built from TRBV14 and TRBJ1-5, with TRBD1 matching over 7 bases. The sequence was collected from a man aged 45-65 years with Graves' hyperthyroidism. CDR3 protein: CASSQETGGNQPQHF. The CDR3 region has the DNA TGTGCCAGCAGCCAAGAAACAGGGGGCAATCAGCCCCAGCATTTT.